These 30 T cell receptor beta chains were all obtained from the same sample, sequenced in a study of shared clonotypes between healthy human individuals. Clones were read by immunoSEQ multiplex PCR, and TCRdb kept only the in-frame ones, dropping some. The sample holds over 2 million clones, over 85% seen once. CD45RO-negative, CCR7-selected cells formed the naive CD8 fraction, which excluded terminally differentiated effector memory CD45RA+ cells. Input material: naive CD8+ T cells sorted from blood. Every receptor here comes from a man aged 18 to 29 in good health.

The chain has TRBV6-5 and TRBJ1-1, with D perhaps TRBD1 (6 bases). V dropped 0 bases and J dropped 7 bases, with 18 bases sitting between them. CDR3 size: 16 residues. Looked up from germline, CDR1 is MNHEY and CDR2 is SVGAGI. CDR3 loop: CASSYSTGQGSFEAFF. DNA of the CDR3: TGTGCCAGCAGTTACTCGACGGGTCAGGGGAGTTTTGAAGCTTTCTTT.

This rearrangement joins TRBV6-5 to TRBJ2-7; possibly TRBD2 for D (6 bases). Trimming took off 6 bases at V and 4 bases at J, with 13 bases between the two ends. This CDR3 has 13 residues. Germline lookup yields CDR1 MNHEY and CDR2 SVGAGI. CDR3 sequence reads: CASSPVAGYEQYF. CDR3 nucleotides: TGTGCCAGCAGCCCCGTTGCGGGGTACGAGCAGTACTTC.

The rearrangement links TRBV28 to TRBJ2-7; TRBD2 is a possible D gene (5 bases). The CDR3 has 15 residues. V lost 2 bases, J lost 5 bases, and 16 bases lay in between. Germline V gene data show CDR1 as MDHEN and CDR2 as SYDVKM. CDR3 nucleotide sequence: TGTGCCAGCAGTTTAAGTTCGGGCTCGAGGGACGAGCAGTACTTC. Amino acids: CASSLSSGSRDEQYF.

Only one count was recorded for this clone. Other DNA sequences of this sample code for an identical CDR3. This chain links TRBV5-1 with TRBJ2-1; maybe TRBD2 (5 bases). V lost 0 bases, J lost 5 bases, and 6 bases lay in between. This CDR3 region has 13 residues. Germline V gene sequence: CDR1 SGHRS, CDR2 YFSETQ. The CDR3 sequence: CASSLAGNNEQFF. CDR3 bases: TGCGCCAGCAGCTTGGCCGGGAACAATGAGCAGTTCTTC.

This sequence joins TRBV9 and TRBJ1-3, with D unclear. Germline V gene sequence: CDR1 SGDLS, CDR2 YYNGEE. The CDR3 is made up of 15 amino acids. V lost 3 bases, J lost 0 bases, and 10 bases lay in between. DNA for the CDR3: TGTGCCAGCAGCGCGTCGACAAGCTCTGGAAACACCATATATTTT. It encodes CASSASTSSGNTIYF. The whole variable domain, remainder taken from reference TRBV9 and TRBJ1-3, is DSGVTQTPKHLITATGQRVTLRCSPRSGDLSVYWYQQSLDQGLQFLIQYYNGEERAKGNILERFSAQQFPDLHSELNLSSLELGDSALYFCASSASTSSGNTIYFGEGSWLTVV.

This chain links TRBV29-1 with TRBJ2-3; no definite D call. The CDR3 totals 12 residues. V was cut by 6 bases and J by 2 bases, with 9 bases left in between. CDR1 SQVTM and CDR2 ANQGSEA come from the germline V gene. In DNA, the CDR3 is TGCAGCGTGGACCCTCTCACAGATACGCAGTATTTT. Amino acid sequence: CSVDPLTDTQYF.

The CDR3 coding sequence is TGTGCCAGTAGTATAGACCCATACCGGGAGGGCCTGTACGAGCAGTACTTC. It encodes CASSIDPYREGLYEQYF. The J gene is TRBJ2-7, the V gene TRBV19; 8 positions match TRBD2. J gave up 4 bases and V 0 bases, and 11 bases lay outside the gene matches. CDR3 length equals 17 residues. Germline values: CDR1 LNHDA, CDR2 SQIVND (reference sequence).

This clone was observed once. V gene TRBV19 combines with J gene TRBJ1-6, with D unresolved. CDR3 size: 12 residues. The germline V and J ends were trimmed by 6 bases and 7 bases, with 7 bases remaining between them. CDR1 is LNHDA and CDR2 is SQIVND in the germline V gene (reference sequence). The CDR3 loop reads CASRPPNSPLHF. DNA for the CDR3: TGTGCCAGTAGGCCCCCCAATTCACCCCTCCACTTT.

This chain connects TRBV7-9 to TRBJ2-5; TRBD2 might be the D (5 bases). This CDR3 is 14 amino acids long. The V end was cut by 1 base, the J end by 5 bases, with 11 bases between. Germline loops: CDR1 SEHNR, CDR2 FQNEAQ (reference sequence). Here the CDR3 DNA reads TGTGCCAGCAGCTTAGTCGGGGTTATGGAGACCCAGTACTTC. This codes for CASSLVGVMETQYF.

This chain connects TRBV13 to TRBJ2-7; 11 bases are a match to TRBD2. V was pared by 1 base and J by 4 bases, with 24 bases of the junction left unmatched. CDR1 and CDR2 from the germline V gene are PRHDT and FYEKMQ (reference sequence). The CDR3 runs 22 residues. The CDR3 nucleotides read TGTGCCAGCAGCTTAGTGGGGCTTAGGTCCCCTCTTAGCGGGAGGGTCGATTACGAGCAGTACTTC. Translated: CASSLVGLRSPLSGRVDYEQYF.

V gene TRBV6-1 combines with J gene TRBJ2-5; D remains ambiguous. This CDR3 is 12 amino acids long. Germline V CDR1 and CDR2: MNHNS, SASEGT. Deletions cut 4 bases from V and 1 base from J, with 4 bases between. The CDR3 loop is CASSVPQETQYF. In DNA, the CDR3 is TGTGCCAGCAGTGTCCCCCAAGAGACCCAGTACTTC.

The chain has TRBV5-1 and TRBJ2-7, with TRBD2 identical over 7 bases. J gave up 3 bases and V 0 bases, and 9 bases lay outside the gene matches. The germline CDR1 and CDR2 sequences are SGHRS and YFSETQ. The CDR3 extends over 16 amino acids. The CDR3 region is CASSLVPLAEFYEQYF. CDR3 nucleotides: TGCGCCAGCAGCTTGGTTCCCCTAGCGGAGTTCTACGAGCAGTACTTC.

J is TRBJ2-3 and V is TRBV6-5; the D is unclear. CDR1 MNHEY and CDR2 SVGAGI come from the germline V gene. Trimming removed 0 bases from V and 2 bases from J, with 12 bases in between. This CDR3 comprises 16 residues. The CDR3, as DNA: TGTGCCAGCAGTTACTCCGGCGGTGGATACACAGATACGCAGTATTTT. Amino acids: CASSYSGGGYTDTQYF.

This chain connects TRBV5-5 to TRBJ2-7, with D possibly being TRBD1 (6 bases). The length of the CDR3 is 14 residues. Trimming took off 1 base at V and 5 bases at J, with 13 bases between the two ends. From germline, CDR1 is SGHKS and CDR2 YYEKEE (reference sequence). CDR3 in amino acids: CASSLPSGVDEQYF. CDR3 bases: TGTGCCAGCAGCTTGCCTTCAGGGGTCGACGAGCAGTACTTC.

This clone was detected only once. V is TRBV27 and J is TRBJ2-3, with no clear D. V was shortened by 6 bases and J by 1 base, with 8 bases between the two germline ends. Germline values: CDR1 MNHEY, CDR2 SMNVEV (reference sequence). CDR3 length: 13 residues. The CDR3 loop is CASRDGGTDTQYF. For the CDR3, the DNA is TGTGCCAGCAGGGACGGTGGCACAGATACGCAGTATTTT.

This rearrangement joins TRBV29-1 to TRBJ2-3; D might be TRBD1 (6 bases). The CDR3 spans 14 residues. Germline assignment: CDR1 SQVTM and CDR2 ANQGSEA. Trimming shortened V by 5 bases and J by 0 bases, and 12 bases separated the two germline ends. The CDR3 nucleotides are TGCAGCGTTCTAGGGGGATCTAGCACAGATACGCAGTATTTT. It yields the protein CSVLGGSSTDTQYF.

A remark on this clone: This specimen includes other DNA sequences encoding the same CDR3. The rearrangement links TRBV5-4 to TRBJ2-5; the D is unclear. The V end was cut by 3 bases, the J end by 5 bases, with 5 bases between. Germline CDR1 SGHNT, CDR2 YYREEE (reference sequence). This CDR3 has 11 residues. The CDR3 reads CASSSRETQYF. CDR3 nucleotides: TGTGCCAGCAGCTCGCGGGAGACCCAGTACTTC.

The chain couples TRBV7-9 to TRBJ2-7, with D unclear. V was shortened by 2 bases and J by 0 bases, with 14 bases between the two germline ends. Per the germline V gene, CDR1 is SEHNR and CDR2 is FQNEAQ (reference sequence). CDR3 size: 16 residues. CDR3 loop: CASSLSVGANSYEQYF. For the CDR3, the DNA is TGTGCCAGCAGCTTAAGCGTAGGAGCAAACTCCTACGAGCAGTACTTC.

A word on this clone: Other DNA sequences of this sample code for an identical CDR3. The rearrangement links TRBV7-9 to TRBJ1-1; the D is unclear. The CDR3 is made up of 13 amino acids. The germline V and J ends were trimmed by 5 bases and 5 bases, with 12 bases remaining between them. Germline values: CDR1 SEHNR, CDR2 FQNEAQ (reference sequence). CDR3 amino acids: CASSPRTGTEAFF. The CDR3 DNA sequence: TGTGCCAGCAGCCCCCGAACCGGGACTGAAGCTTTCTTT.

The table lists this clone with a count of one. The gene calls are TRBV14 and TRBJ2-3; 7 nucleotides match TRBD1. The CDR3 totals 15 residues. V dropped 1 base and J dropped 1; count of bases not matched to a gene: 2. Germline V gene data show CDR1 as SGHDN and CDR2 as FVKESK. CDR3 DNA: TGTGCCAGCAGCCAAGGACAGGGCGGCACAGATACGCAGTATTTT. Its translation is CASSQGQGGTDTQYF. The full variable domain, with the rest looked up from reference TRBV14 and TRBJ2-3, is EAGVTQFPSHSVIEKGQTVTLRCDPISGHDNLYWYRRVMGKEIKFLLHFVKESKQDESGMPNNRFLAERTGGTYSTLKVQPAELEDSGVYFCASSQGQGGTDTQYFGPGTRLTVL.

This clone showed up just once. This sequence joins TRBV5-4 and TRBJ2-5; no reliable D call. The CDR3 runs to 13 residues. Germline assignment: CDR1 SGHNT and CDR2 YYREEE (reference sequence). The V end was cut by 2 bases, the J end by 13 bases, with 18 bases between. In nucleotides, the CDR3 is TGTGCCAGCAGCTTAAGTCAAGGACGCCCGTGGTACTTC. Translation gives CASSLSQGRPWYF.

The rearrangement uses TRBV7-6 and TRBJ1-1; D is unclear. This CDR3 contains 13 residues. Deletions cut 3 bases from V and 3 bases from J, with 8 bases between. From germline, CDR1 is SGHVS and CDR2 FNYEAQ. DNA of the CDR3: TGTGCCAGCAGCTTGTCCGGGTACACTGAAGCTTTCTTT. Protein product: CASSLSGYTEAFF.

On this clone: Other DNA sequences in this sample translate to the same CDR3. Here the CDR3 DNA reads TGTGCCAGCAGCGTAGCTACAGGCTACGAGCAGTACTTC. This codes for CASSVATGYEQYF. The chain has TRBV9 and TRBJ2-7; maybe TRBD1 (5 bases). CDR3 size: 13 residues. The ends were cut back, 0 bases at V and 3 bases at J, with 7 bases in the middle. Looked up from germline, CDR1 is SGDLS and CDR2 is YYNGEE.

The chain carries TRBV13 and TRBJ2-3, with D tentatively TRBD2 (6 bases). The CDR3 is made up of 16 amino acids. Germline CDR1 PRHDT, CDR2 FYEKMQ (reference sequence). V was pared by 4 bases and J by 7 bases, with 21 bases between. The CDR3 loop reads CASSSADYPLSHTQYF. DNA of the CDR3: TGTGCCAGCAGCTCCGCGGACTACCCATTATCCCATACGCAGTATTTT.

This sequence joins TRBV4-1 and TRBJ2-7; D is perhaps TRBD1 (5 bases). V shed 2 bases and J shed 5 bases, with 16 bases lying between them. The V gene's germline CDR1 is MGHRA and CDR2 YSYEKL. The CDR3 totals 15 residues. The CDR3 DNA sequence: TGCGCCAGCAGCCAATTCGAGCAGGGTGTCGACGAGCAGTACTTC. Its translation is CASSQFEQGVDEQYF.

The chain carries TRBV13 and TRBJ1-1, with 7 bases that match TRBD1. The CDR3 runs to 14 residues. CDR1 is PRHDT, CDR2 FYEKMQ, per germline (reference sequence). The V and J ends lost 7 bases and 1 base, in that order; junction bases with no gene match: 6. The CDR3 sequence is CASTLGQKNTEAFF. The CDR3 nucleotides are TGTGCCAGCACCCTGGGACAGAAGAACACTGAAGCTTTCTTT. The full variable domain, with the rest looked up from reference TRBV13 and TRBJ1-1, is AAGVIQSPRHLIKEKRETATLKCYPIPRHDTVYWYQQGPGQDPQFLISFYEKMQSDKGSIPDRFSAQQFSDYHSELNMSSLELGDSALYFCASTLGQKNTEAFFGQGTRLTVV.

The chain has TRBV9 and TRBJ2-3; D is perhaps TRBD2 (5 bases). This CDR3 is built from 16 residues. Trimming removed 1 base at V and 3 bases at J, with 15 bases between. CDR1 SGDLS and CDR2 YYNGEE come from the germline V gene. The CDR3 bases are TGTGCCAGCAGCGTACAAGCGGTCCTGGAGACAGATACGCAGTATTTT. Translation: CASSVQAVLETDTQYF.

The V call is TRBV5-1, the J call TRBJ2-3; D is ambiguous. The germline V gene has CDR1 SGHRS and CDR2 YFSETQ. Trimming took off 0 bases at V and 4 bases at J, with 21 bases between the two ends. The CDR3 loop spans 18 amino acids. The chain's CDR3 is CASSLGLPRSVWPDTQYF. The DNA of the CDR3 is TGCGCCAGCAGCTTGGGTCTCCCCCGGTCAGTATGGCCAGATACGCAGTATTTT.

For this clone: The sample holds other DNA sequences that translate to the same CDR3. The chain employs TRBV11-2 and TRBJ2-3; D might be TRBD1 (6 bases). Trimming left V 6 bases short and J 0 bases short, with 13 bases between. The germline CDR1 and CDR2 sequences are SGHAT and FQNNGV. The length of the CDR3 is 15 residues. The chain's CDR3 is CASSLGGASTDTQYF. The CDR3 DNA follows: TGTGCCAGCAGTCTTGGGGGCGCTAGCACAGATACGCAGTATTTT.

The rearrangement uses TRBV28 and TRBJ2-5; D is uncertain. Germline CDR1 is MDHEN and CDR2 is SYDVKM. V was cut by 5 bases and J by 4 bases, with 8 bases left in between. The CDR3 runs to 12 residues. The chain's CDR3 is CASSLLLETQYF. The CDR3 DNA follows: TGTGCCAGCAGTCTCCTGTTAGAGACCCAGTACTTC.